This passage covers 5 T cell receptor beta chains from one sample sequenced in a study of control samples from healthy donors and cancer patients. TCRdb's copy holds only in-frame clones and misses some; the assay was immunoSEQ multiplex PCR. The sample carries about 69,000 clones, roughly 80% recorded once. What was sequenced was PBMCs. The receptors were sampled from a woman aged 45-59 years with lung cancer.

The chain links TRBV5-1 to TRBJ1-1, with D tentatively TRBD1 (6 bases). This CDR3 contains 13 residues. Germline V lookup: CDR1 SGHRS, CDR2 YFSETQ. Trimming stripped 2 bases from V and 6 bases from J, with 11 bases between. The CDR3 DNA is TGCGCCAGCAGCTTAACAGGGTCACCTGAAGCTTTCTTT. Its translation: CASSLTGSPEAFF.

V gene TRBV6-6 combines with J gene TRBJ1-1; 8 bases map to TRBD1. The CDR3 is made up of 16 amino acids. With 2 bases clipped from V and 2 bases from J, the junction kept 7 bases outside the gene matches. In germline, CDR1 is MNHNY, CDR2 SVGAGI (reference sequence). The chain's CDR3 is CASSYRPGGENTEAFF. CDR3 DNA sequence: TGTGCCAGCAGTTACAGACCAGGGGGCGAAAACACTGAAGCTTTCTTT.

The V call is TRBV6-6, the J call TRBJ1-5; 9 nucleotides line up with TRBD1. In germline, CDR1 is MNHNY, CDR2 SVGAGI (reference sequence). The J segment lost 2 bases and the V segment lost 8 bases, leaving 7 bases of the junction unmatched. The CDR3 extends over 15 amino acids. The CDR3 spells CASHKGQGGNQPQHF. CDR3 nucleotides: TGTGCCAGCCACAAGGGACAGGGAGGCAATCAGCCCCAGCATTTT.

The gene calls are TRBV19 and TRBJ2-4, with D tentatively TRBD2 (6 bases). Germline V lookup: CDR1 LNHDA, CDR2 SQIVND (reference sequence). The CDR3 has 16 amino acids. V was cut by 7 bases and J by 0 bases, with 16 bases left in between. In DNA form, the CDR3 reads TGTGCCAGTACGTCCGGGAGAGAAGTAGCCAAAAACATTCAGTACTTC. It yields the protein CASTSGREVAKNIQYF.

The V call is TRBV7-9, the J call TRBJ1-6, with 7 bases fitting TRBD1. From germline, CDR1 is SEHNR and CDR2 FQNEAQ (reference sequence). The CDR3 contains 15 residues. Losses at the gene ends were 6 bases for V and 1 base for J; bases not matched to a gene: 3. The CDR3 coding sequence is TGTGCCAGCAGTGACAGGGAATCCTATAATTCACCCCTCCACTTT. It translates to CASSDRESYNSPLHF.